These 10 T cell receptor beta chains were sequenced from one sample in a study of T-cell memory formation after mild COVID-19. TCRdb recomputed calls from the 5' RACE reads with MiXCR, one row per CDR3 protein. The table has approximately 210,000 distinct CDR3 sequences, about 18% seen once. The sequenced material came from PBMCs or a T cell subset sorted from them (not recorded which). These receptors all stem from an adult woman who had mild COVID-19 (a few samples of this study predate the infection). Cell type and time point are not known.

This chain joins TRBV9 and TRBJ2-7; D may be TRBD1 (5 bases). Germline V gene sequence: CDR1 SGDLS, CDR2 YYNGEE. Deletions cut 2 bases from V and 5 bases from J, with 14 bases between. The CDR3 extends over 14 amino acids. The CDR3 nucleotides are TGTGCCAGCAGCGTCGCGGTAGGGGCCCACGAGCAGTACTTC. Translation gives CASSVAVGAHEQYF.

This clonotype came up a few times. The chain carries TRBV6-5 and TRBJ2-2; 14 bases match TRBD2. The germline V gene has CDR1 MNHEY and CDR2 SVGAGI. V was pared by 4 bases and J by 7 bases, with 5 bases of the junction left unmatched. This CDR3 spans 16 amino acids. The CDR3 bases are TGTGCCAGCAGTTCTGGGACTAGCGGGAGAATCGGGGAGCTGTTTTTT. This encodes CASSSGTSGRIGELFF.

The sample holds a few counts of this clonotype. The CDR3 is CSAKGAVGNTIYF. As DNA, the CDR3 is TGCAGTGCTAAGGGGGCGGTTGGAAACACCATATATTTT. V gene TRBV20-1 combines with J gene TRBJ1-3; 7 nucleotides align to TRBD1. Germline CDR1 reads DFQATT; CDR2 reads SNEGSKA (reference sequence). V dropped 4 bases and J dropped 3; count of bases not matched to a gene: 3. The CDR3 contains 13 residues.

CDR3 sequence (DNA): TGTGCCAGCAGATACAGGGGAGACACTGAAGCTTTCTTT. Translation gives CASRYRGDTEAFF. This chain uses TRBV6-6 with TRBJ1-1, with 7 positions matching TRBD1. V lost 6 bases and J lost 3; bases outside the gene matches: 4. The CDR3 has 13 amino acids. Germline V gene data show CDR1 as MNHNY and CDR2 as SVGAGI (reference sequence).

V gene TRBV9 combines with J gene TRBJ2-5; 7 bases align to TRBD1. CDR1 SGDLS and CDR2 YYNGEE come from the germline V gene. Trimming took 3 bases from V and 4 from J; bases not matched to a gene: 6. This CDR3 is 14 amino acids long. The CDR3 coding sequence is TGTGCCAGCAGCGCGACCGGGACAGTAGAGACCCAGTACTTC. This encodes CASSATGTVETQYF.

The chain is built from TRBV29-1 and TRBJ2-3; 14 bases line up with TRBD2. CDR1 and CDR2 (germline): SQVTM, ANQGSEA. The trim removed 6 bases at V and 1 base at J, leaving 9 bases unmatched. The CDR3 totals 17 residues. CDR3 sequence: CSVMGTSGRGGTDTQYF. Written as DNA, the CDR3 is TGCAGCGTGATGGGGACTAGCGGGAGAGGAGGCACAGATACGCAGTATTTT.

This chain connects TRBV11-1 to TRBJ2-1, with 13 bases fitting TRBD2. V shed 5 bases and J 6 bases; nucleotides not matched to a gene: 7. Germline V gene data show CDR1 as SGHAT and CDR2 as FQDESV (reference sequence). This CDR3 spans 16 amino acids. Here the CDR3 reads CASSERLAGGVNEQFF. The CDR3 DNA reads as TGTGCCAGCAGCGAGAGACTAGCGGGGGGCGTCAATGAGCAGTTCTTC.

In this sample, this clonotype turned up a few times. V gene TRBV20-1 combines with J gene TRBJ2-7; weak D call: TRBD1 (6 bases). The CDR3 runs 15 residues. The germline V gene has CDR1 DFQATT and CDR2 SNEGSKA (reference sequence). Trimming left V 6 bases short and J 3 bases short, with 21 bases between. CDR3 nucleotides: TGCAGTGCCCCCCAAAGGGGGACGCGCGGCTACGAGCAGTACTTC. Its translation: CSAPQRGTRGYEQYF.

This clonotype was counted a few times. The chain carries TRBV6-6 and TRBJ2-7; D might be TRBD1 or TRBD2, each matching 6 bases. CDR1 and CDR2 from the germline V gene are MNHNY and SVGAGI (reference sequence). Trimming removed 2 bases from V and 5 bases from J, with 19 bases in between. The CDR3 consists of 16 residues. CDR3 sequence (DNA): TGTGCCAGCAGTTACCCCCCCCCTAGTGGGGGGCACGAGCAGTACTTC. This codes for CASSYPPPSGGHEQYF.

The sample holds a few counts of this clonotype. V usage is TRBV20-1 and J usage is TRBJ2-6; 7 bases fit TRBD1. The germline V gene has CDR1 DFQATT and CDR2 SNEGSKA (reference sequence). V lost 6 bases to trimming and J lost 1 base; unmatched junction nucleotides: 9. This CDR3 contains 16 residues. This CDR3 reads CSAWDSSPSGANVLTF. The CDR3 coding sequence is TGCAGTGCGTGGGACAGCTCTCCATCTGGGGCCAACGTCCTGACTTTC.